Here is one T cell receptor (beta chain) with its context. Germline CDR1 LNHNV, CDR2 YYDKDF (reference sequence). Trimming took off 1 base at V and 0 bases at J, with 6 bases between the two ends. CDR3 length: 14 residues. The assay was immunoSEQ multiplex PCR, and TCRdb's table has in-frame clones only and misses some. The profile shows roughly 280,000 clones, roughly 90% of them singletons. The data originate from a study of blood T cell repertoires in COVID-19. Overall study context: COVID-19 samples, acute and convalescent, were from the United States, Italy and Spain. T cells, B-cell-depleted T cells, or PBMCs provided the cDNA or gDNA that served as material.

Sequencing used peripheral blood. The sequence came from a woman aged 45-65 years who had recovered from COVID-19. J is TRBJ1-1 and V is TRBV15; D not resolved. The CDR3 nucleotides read TGTGCCACCAGCAGAGGGCTCATGAACACTGAAGCTTTCTTT. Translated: CATSRGLMNTEAFF. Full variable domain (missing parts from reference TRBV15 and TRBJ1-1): DAMVIQNPRYQVTQFGKPVTLSCSQTLNHNVMYWYQQKSSQAPKLLFHYYDKDFNNEADTPDNFQSRRPNTSFCFLDIRSPGLGDTAMYLCATSRGLMNTEAFFGQGTRLTVV.